This T cell receptor beta chain is drawn from a study of response to subunit inactivated influenza vaccine. Points on this clonotype: As yet, its antigen is unknown.

Findings and caveats of the study: Authors suggested seasonal influenza vaccinations each recruit few new T cells.

TCRdb reprocessed the RT-PCR reads via MiXCR and lists one record per CDR3 protein. The repertoire holds about 520,000 distinct CDR3 sequences, with approximately 7.3% as singletons. The V gene end was trimmed by 0 bases and the J gene end by 1 base; junction bases not matched to a gene: 4. The CDR3 extends over 16 amino acids. Germline V CDR1 and CDR2: DFQATT, SNEGSKA (reference sequence). The starting material was PBMCs from blood, obtained about 24 months after vaccination. The sequence was obtained from a man aged 45 to 75 who received an inactivated influenza vaccine. The chain links TRBV20-1 to TRBJ2-1; 9 nucleotides align to TRBD2. CDR3 DNA: TGCAGTGCTAGAGACCGACTAGCGGAATCCTACAATGAGCAGTTCTTC. Translated, it gives CSARDRLAESYNEQFF.